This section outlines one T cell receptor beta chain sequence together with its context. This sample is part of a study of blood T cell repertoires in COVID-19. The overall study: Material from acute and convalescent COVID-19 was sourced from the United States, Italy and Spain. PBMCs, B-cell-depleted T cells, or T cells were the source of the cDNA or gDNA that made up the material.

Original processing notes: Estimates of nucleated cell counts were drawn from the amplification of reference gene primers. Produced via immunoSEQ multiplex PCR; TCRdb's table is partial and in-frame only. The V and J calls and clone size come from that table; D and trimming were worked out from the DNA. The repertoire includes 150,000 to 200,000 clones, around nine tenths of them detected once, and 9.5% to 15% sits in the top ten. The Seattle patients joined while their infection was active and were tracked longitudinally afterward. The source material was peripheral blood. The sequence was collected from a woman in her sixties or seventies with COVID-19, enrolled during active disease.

CDR3 region: CASSYLTLEGTQYF. CDR3 coding DNA: TGTGCCAGCAGCTATTTGACACTCGAAGGGACCCAGTACTTC. The rearrangement joins TRBV6-2 or TRBV6-3 to TRBJ2-5; no definite D call. Per germline, CDR1 MNHEY and CDR2 SVGEGT. V was clipped by 6 bases and J by 7 bases, with 18 bases between them. This CDR3 is 14 amino acids long.